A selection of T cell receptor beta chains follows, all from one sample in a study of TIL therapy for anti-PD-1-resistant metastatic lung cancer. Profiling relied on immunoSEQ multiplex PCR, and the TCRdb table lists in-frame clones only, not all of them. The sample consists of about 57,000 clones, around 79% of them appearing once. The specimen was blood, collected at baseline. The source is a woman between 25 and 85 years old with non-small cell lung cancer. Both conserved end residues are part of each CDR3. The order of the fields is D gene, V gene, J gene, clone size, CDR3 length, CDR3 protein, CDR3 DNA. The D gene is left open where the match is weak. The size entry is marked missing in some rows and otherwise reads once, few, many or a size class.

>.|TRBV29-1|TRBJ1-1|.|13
CSALPQGLIEAFF
TGCAGCGCGCTACCACAGGGCTTAATTGAAGCTTTCTTT
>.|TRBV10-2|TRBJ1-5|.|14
CASSVLYSNQPQHF
TGCGCCAGCAGTGTTCTTTATAGCAATCAGCCCCAGCATTTT
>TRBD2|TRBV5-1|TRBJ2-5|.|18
CASSPRPGLAGGGETQYF
TGCGCCAGCAGCCCACGCCCAGGACTAGCGGGAGGTGGCGAGACCCAGTACTTC
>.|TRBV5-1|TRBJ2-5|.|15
CASSLEGSHQETQYF
TGCGCCAGCAGCTTGGAGGGCAGCCACCAAGAGACCCAGTACTTC
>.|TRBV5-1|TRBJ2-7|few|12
CASSPLGYEQYF
TGCGCCAGCAGCCCTTTGGGCTACGAGCAGTACTTC
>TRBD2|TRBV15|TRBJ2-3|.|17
CATSTWGQRETRDTQYF
TGTGCCACCAGCACCTGGGGCCAGCGGGAGACGAGAGATACGCAGTATTTT
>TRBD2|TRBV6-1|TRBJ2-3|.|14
CASSETSGTDTQYF
TGTGCCAGCAGTGAGACTAGCGGGACAGATACGCAGTATTTT
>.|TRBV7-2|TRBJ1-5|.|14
CASSLQGHGQPQHF
TGTGCCAGCAGCTTACAGGGACACGGGCAGCCCCAGCATTTT
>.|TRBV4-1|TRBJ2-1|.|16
CASSSPARSSYNEQFF
TGCGCCAGCAGCTCCCCAGCGAGGAGCTCCTACAATGAGCAGTTCTTC
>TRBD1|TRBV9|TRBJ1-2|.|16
CASSAEIGQASYGYTF
TGTGCCAGCAGCGCCGAGATCGGACAGGCCAGCTATGGCTACACCTTC
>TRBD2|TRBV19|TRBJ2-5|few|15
CASSFLAGDQETQYF
TGTGCCAGTAGTTTCCTAGCGGGGGACCAAGAGACCCAGTACTTC
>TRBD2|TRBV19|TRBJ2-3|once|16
CASSVISGSITDTQYF
TGTGCCAGTAGTGTAATTAGCGGGAGTATTACAGATACGCAGTATTTT
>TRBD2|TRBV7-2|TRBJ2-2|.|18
CASSLAATSLGRAGELFF
TGTGCCAGCAGCTTAGCGGCGACTAGCTTAGGTAGAGCCGGGGAGCTGTTTTTT
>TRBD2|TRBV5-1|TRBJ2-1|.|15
CASSFGTSGDNEQFF
TGCGCCAGCAGCTTCGGGACTAGCGGCGACAATGAGCAGTTCTTC
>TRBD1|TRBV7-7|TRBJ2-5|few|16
CASSLSGTGVLETQYF
TGTGCCAGCAGCTTATCAGGGACAGGGGTTTTGGAGACCCAGTACTTC
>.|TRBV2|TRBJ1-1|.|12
CASGYLNTEAFF
TGTGCCAGCGGATACCTGAACACTGAAGCTTTCTTT
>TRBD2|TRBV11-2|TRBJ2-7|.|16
CASSARLAGTIYEQYF
TGTGCCAGCAGCGCTCGACTAGCGGGGACTATATACGAGCAGTACTTC
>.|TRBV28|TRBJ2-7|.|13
CASSWGQVNEQYF
TGTGCCAGCAGCTGGGGGCAGGTGAACGAGCAGTACTTC
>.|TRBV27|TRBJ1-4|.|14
CASSEEPWDEKLFF
TGTGCCAGCAGCGAGGAGCCGTGGGATGAAAAACTGTTTTTT
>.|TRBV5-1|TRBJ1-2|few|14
CASSLVTGYGGYTF
TGCGCCAGCAGCTTGGTTACAGGATATGGTGGCTACACCTTC
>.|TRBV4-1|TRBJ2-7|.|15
CASSQDMGSNYEQYF
TGCGCCAGCAGCCAAGATATGGGGAGTAACTACGAGCAGTACTTC
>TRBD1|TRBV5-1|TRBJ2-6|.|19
CASSLSTGTGVDGANVLTF
TGCGCCAGCAGCTTATCCACCGGGACAGGGGTCGATGGGGCCAACGTCCTGACTTTC
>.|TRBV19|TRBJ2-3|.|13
CASSSTGTDTQYF
TGTGCCAGTAGTAGTACAGGGACAGATACGCAGTATTTT
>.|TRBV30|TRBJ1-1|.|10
CALMNTEAFF
TGTGCCTTAATGAACACTGAAGCTTTCTTT